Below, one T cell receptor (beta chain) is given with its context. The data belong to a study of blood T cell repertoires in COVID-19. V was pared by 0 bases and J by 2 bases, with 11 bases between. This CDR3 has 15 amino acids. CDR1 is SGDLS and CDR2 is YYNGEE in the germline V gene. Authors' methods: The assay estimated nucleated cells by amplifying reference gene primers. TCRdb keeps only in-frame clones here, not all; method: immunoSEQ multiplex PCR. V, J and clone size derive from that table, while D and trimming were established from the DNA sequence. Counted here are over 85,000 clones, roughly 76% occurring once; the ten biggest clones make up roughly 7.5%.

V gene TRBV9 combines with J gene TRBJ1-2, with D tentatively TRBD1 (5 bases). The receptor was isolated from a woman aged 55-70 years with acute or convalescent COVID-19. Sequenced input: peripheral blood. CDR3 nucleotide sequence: TGTGCCAGCAGCGTAGAGGTGGGGGGGAACTATGGCTACACCTTC. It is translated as CASSVEVGGNYGYTF.